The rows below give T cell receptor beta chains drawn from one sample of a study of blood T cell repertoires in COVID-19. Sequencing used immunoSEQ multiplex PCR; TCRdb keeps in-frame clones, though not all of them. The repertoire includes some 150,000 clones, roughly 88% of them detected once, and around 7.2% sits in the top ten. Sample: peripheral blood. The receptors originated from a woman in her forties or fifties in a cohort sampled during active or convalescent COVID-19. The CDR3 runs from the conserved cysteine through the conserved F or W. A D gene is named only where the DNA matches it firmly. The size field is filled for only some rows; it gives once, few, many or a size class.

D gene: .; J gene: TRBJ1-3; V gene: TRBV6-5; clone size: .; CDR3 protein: CASSRLPSGNTIYF; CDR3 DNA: TGTGCCAGCAGCAGACTGCCCTCTGGAAACACCATATATTTT
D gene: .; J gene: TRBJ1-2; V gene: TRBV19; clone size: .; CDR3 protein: CASSIVQGRYGYTF; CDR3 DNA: TGTGCCAGTAGTATTGTTCAGGGAAGGTATGGCTACACCTTC
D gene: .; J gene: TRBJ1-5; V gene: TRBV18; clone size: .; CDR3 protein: CASSPFGAEGQPQHF; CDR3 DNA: TGTGCCAGCTCCCCCTTCGGAGCCGAAGGACAGCCCCAGCATTTT
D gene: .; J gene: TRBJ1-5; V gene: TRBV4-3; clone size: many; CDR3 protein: CASSQVADRNQPQHF; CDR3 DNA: TGCGCCAGCAGCCAAGTCGCCGACAGAAATCAGCCCCAGCATTTT
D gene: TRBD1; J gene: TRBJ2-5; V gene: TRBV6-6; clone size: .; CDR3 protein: CASSRLGTGGTSETQYF; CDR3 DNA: TGTGCCAGCAGTCGCCTCGGGACAGGTGGGACTTCGGAGACCCAGTACTTC
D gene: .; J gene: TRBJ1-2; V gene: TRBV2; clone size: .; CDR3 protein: CASRTTETSYGYTF; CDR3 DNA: TGTGCCAGCAGAACCACAGAGACCAGCTACGGCTACACCTTC
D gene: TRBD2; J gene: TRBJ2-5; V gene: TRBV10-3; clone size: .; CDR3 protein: CAISPARGGEPETQYF; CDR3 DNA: TGTGCCATCAGTCCGGCTCGCGGGGGGGAGCCAGAGACCCAGTACTTC
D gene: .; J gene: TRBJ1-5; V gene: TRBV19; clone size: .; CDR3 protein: CASSIGFTGLSQPQHF; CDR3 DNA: TGTGCCAGTAGTATAGGGTTTACAGGGTTAAGTCAGCCCCAGCATTTT
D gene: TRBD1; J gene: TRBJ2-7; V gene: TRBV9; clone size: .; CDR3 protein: CASSTGQGGFSSYEQYF; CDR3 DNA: TGTGCCAGCAGCACCGGACAGGGGGGCTTCAGCTCCTACGAGCAGTACTTC
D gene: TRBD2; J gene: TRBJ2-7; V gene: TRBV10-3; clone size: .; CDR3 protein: CAISEGGLAGGYEQYF; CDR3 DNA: TGTGCCATCAGTGAGGGGGGACTAGCGGGTGGTTACGAGCAGTACTTC
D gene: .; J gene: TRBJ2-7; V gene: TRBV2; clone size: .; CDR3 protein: CASSERGPMEGPIYHEQYF; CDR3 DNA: TGTGCCAGCAGTGAAAGGGGGCCGATGGAGGGTCCGATATACCACGAGCAGTACTTC
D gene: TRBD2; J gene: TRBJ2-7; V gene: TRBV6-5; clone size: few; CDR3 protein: CASRTGGISLIEQYF; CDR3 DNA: TGTGCCAGCCGGACGGGGGGGATAAGTTTAATCGAGCAGTACTTC
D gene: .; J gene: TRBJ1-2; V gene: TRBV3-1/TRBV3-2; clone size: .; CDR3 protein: CASSQGPGYYGYTF; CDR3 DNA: TGTGCCAGCAGCCAAGGGCCGGGTTACTATGGCTACACCTTC
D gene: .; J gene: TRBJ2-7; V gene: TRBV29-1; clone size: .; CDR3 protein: CSVGGHEQYF; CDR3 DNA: TGCAGCGTTGGAGGGCACGAGCAGTACTTC
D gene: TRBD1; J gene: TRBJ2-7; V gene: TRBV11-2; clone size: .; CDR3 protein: CASKQGWDRVTYEQYF; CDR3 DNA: TGTGCCAGCAAACAGGGGTGGGACAGGGTTACCTACGAGCAGTACTTC
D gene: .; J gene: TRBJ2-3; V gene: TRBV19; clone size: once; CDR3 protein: CASSIFFRLRFSTDTQYF; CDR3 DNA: TGTGCCAGTAGTATCTTTTTCCGACTCCGATTTAGCACAGATACGCAGTATTTT
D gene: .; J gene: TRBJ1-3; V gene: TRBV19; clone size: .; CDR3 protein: CASSITPDRTGNTIYF; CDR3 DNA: TGTGCCAGTAGTATAACGCCGGACAGAACTGGAAACACCATATATTTT
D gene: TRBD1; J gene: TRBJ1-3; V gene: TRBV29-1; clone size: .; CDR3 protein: CSVVRQGGNTIYF; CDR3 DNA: TGCAGCGTTGTCCGACAGGGAGGAAACACCATATATTTT
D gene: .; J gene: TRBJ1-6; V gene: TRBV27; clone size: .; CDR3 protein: CASRGGASRGSPLHF; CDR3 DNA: TGTGCCAGCAGGGGGGGGGCTTCGAGGGGTTCACCCCTCCACTTT
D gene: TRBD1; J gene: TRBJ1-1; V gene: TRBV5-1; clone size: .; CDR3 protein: CASSLEGDSEAFF; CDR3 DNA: TGCGCCAGCAGCTTGGAGGGGGACAGTGAAGCTTTCTTT
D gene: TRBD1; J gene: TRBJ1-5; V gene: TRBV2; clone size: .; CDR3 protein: CASTLGTEDQPQHF; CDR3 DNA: TGTGCCAGCACCCTCGGGACAGAGGATCAGCCCCAGCATTTT
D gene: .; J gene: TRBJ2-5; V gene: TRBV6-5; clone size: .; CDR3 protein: CASSLPEETQYF; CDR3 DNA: TGTGCCAGCAGCCTTCCCGAAGAGACCCAGTACTTC
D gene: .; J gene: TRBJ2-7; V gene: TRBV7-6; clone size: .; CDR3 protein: CASSPNSGVVGEQYF; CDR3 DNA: TGTGCCAGCAGCCCAAACTCAGGGGTGGTGGGCGAGCAGTACTTC
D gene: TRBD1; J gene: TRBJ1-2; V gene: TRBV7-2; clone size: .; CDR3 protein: CASSPTGQGRNYGYTF; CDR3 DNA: TGTGCCAGCAGCCCAACCGGACAGGGTAGGAACTATGGCTACACCTTC
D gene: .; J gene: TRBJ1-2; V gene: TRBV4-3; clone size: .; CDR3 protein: CASSQLRGGNYGYTF; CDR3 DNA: TGCGCCAGCAGCCAACTCCGGGGAGGGAACTATGGCTACACCTTC
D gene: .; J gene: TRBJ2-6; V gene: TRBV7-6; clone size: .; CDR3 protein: CASSSSAGGSSGANVLTF; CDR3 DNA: TGTGCCAGCAGCTCGAGCGCCGGGGGAAGCTCTGGGGCCAACGTCCTGACTTTC
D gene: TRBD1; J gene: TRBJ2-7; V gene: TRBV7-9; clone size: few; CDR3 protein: CASSLGSTGSNEQYF; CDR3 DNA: TGTGCCAGCAGCTTAGGTTCGACAGGGTCCAACGAGCAGTACTTC
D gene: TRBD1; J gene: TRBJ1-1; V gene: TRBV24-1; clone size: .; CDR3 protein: CATRDRVRTEAFF; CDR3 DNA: TGTGCCACCAGGGACAGGGTTAGGACTGAAGCTTTCTTT
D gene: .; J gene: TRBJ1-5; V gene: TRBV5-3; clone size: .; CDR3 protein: CARSSAGDNQPQHF; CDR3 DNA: TGTGCCAGAAGCTCGGCAGGGGACAATCAGCCCCAGCATTTT
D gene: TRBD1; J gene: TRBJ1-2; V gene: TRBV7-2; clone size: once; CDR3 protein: CASSPGQSIYGYTF; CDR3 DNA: TGTGCCAGCAGCCCGGGACAGTCTATCTATGGCTACACCTTC
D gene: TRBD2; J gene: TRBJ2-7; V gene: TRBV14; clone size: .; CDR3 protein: CASSQTSGGSYEQYF; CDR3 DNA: TGTGCCAGCAGCCAGACTAGCGGGGGGTCCTACGAGCAGTACTTC
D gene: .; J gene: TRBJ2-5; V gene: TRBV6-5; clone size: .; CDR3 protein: CASSLSLVETQYF; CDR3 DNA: TGTGCCAGCAGTTTATCACTGGTAGAGACCCAGTACTTC
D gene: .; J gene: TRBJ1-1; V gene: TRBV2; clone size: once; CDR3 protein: CASSEREVGLNPEAFF; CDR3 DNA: TGTGCCAGCAGTGAACGCGAGGTGGGGCTCAACCCTGAAGCTTTCTTT
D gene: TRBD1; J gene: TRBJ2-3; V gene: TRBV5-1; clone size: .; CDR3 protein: CASCFSRTGSTDTQYF; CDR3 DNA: TGCGCCAGCTGCTTTTCCAGGACAGGTAGCACAGATACGCAGTATTTT
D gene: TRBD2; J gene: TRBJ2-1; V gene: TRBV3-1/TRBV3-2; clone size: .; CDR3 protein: CASSLSGGVAGGYEQFF; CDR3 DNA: TGTGCCAGCAGCCTCTCGGGTGGGGTAGCGGGGGGCTATGAGCAGTTCTTC
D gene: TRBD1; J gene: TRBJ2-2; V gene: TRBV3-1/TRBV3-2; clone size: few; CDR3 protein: CASSQGLGQGGTGELFF; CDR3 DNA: TGTGCCAGCAGCCAAGGCCTGGGACAGGGGGGCACCGGGGAGCTGTTTTTT
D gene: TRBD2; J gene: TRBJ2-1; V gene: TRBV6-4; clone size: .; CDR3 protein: CASSPSGGFYNEQFF; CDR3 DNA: TGTGCCAGCAGTCCTAGCGGGGGGTTCTACAATGAGCAGTTCTTC
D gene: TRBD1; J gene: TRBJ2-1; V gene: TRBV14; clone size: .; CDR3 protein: CASSLRDRGYSYNEQFF; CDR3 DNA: TGTGCCAGCAGCCTAAGGGACAGGGGATACTCCTACAATGAGCAGTTCTTC
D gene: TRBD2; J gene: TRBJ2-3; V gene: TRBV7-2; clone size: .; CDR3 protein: CASSPGLALTDTQYF; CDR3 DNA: TGTGCCAGCAGCCCGGGACTAGCCCTCACAGATACGCAGTATTTT
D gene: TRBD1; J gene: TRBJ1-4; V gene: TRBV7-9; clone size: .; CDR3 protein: CASSFLRTGFDEKLFF; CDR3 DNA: TGTGCCAGCAGCTTCCTCCGGACAGGGTTCGATGAAAAACTGTTTTTT
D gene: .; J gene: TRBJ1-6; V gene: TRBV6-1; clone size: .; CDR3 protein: CASSEGHRSPLHF; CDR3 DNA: TGTGCCAGCAGTGAGGGACATCGTTCACCCCTCCACTTT
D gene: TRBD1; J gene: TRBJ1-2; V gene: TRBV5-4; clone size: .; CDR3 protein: CASSLDRENGGYTF; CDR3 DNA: TGTGCCAGCAGCCTGGACAGGGAAAATGGTGGCTACACCTTC
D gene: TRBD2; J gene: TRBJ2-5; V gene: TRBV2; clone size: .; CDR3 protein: CASTPAGGRQETQYF; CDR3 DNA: TGTGCCAGCACCCCCGCGGGGGGCCGCCAAGAGACCCAGTACTTC
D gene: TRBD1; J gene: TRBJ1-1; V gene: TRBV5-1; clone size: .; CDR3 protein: CASGRGVNTEAFF; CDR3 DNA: TGCGCCAGCGGCAGGGGGGTGAACACTGAAGCTTTCTTT
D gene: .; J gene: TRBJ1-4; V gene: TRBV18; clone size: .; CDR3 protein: CASSPPRPSEKLFF; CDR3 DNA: TGTGCCAGCTCACCACCGCGGCCCTCCGAAAAACTGTTTTTT
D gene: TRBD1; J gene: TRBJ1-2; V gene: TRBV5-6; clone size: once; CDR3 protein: CASSFTDRKNYGYTF; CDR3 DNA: TGTGCCAGCAGCTTCACGGACAGGAAAAACTATGGCTACACCTTC
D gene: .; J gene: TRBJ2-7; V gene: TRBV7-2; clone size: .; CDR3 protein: CASSLEGAGIHEQYF; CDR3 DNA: TGTGCCAGCAGCTTAGAAGGGGCGGGGATCCACGAGCAGTACTTC
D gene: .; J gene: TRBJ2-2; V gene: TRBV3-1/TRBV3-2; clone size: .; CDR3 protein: CASILRQSSPRIGELFF; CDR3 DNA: TGTGCCAGCATCCTCAGACAGTCGTCTCCAAGGATAGGGGAGCTGTTTTTT
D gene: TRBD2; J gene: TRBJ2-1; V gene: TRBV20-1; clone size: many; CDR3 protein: CSASPSGGANEQFF; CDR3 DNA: TGCAGTGCTAGTCCTAGCGGGGGGGCCAATGAGCAGTTCTTC
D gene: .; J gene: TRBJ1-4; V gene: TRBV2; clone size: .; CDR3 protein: CASSPTTGRDEKLFF; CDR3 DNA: TGTGCCAGCAGTCCAACGACAGGACGGGATGAAAAACTGTTTTTT
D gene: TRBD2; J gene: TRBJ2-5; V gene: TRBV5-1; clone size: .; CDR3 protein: CASSTGLAGVQETQYF; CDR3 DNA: TGCGCCAGCAGCACGGGACTAGCGGGGGTTCAAGAGACCCAGTACTTC
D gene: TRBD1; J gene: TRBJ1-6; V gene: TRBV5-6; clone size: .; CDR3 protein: CASSLGDRDNSPLHF; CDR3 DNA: TGTGCCAGCAGCTTGGGGGACAGAGATAATTCACCCCTCCACTTT
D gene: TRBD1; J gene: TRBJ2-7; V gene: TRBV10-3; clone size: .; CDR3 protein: CAIETRTGGKNEQYF; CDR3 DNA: TGTGCCATTGAAACCAGGACAGGGGGCAAAAACGAGCAGTACTTC
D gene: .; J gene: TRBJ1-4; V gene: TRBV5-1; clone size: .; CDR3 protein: CASSFGQFNEKLFF; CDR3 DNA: TGCGCCAGCAGTTTTGGACAGTTTAATGAAAAACTGTTTTTT
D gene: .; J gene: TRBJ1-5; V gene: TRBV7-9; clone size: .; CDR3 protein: CASSLEEPPQHF; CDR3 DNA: TGTGCCAGCAGCCTCGAGGAACCGCCCCAGCATTTT
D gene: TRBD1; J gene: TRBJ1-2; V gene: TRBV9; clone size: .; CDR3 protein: CASSQMTGGDGYTF; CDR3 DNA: TGTGCCAGCAGCCAAATGACAGGGGGCGATGGCTACACCTTC
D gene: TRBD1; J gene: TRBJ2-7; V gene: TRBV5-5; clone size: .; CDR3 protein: CASKGQGLEQYF; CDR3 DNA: TGTGCCAGCAAAGGACAGGGGCTCGAGCAGTACTTC
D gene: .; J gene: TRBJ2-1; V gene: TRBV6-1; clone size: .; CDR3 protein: CASSDGLGNEQFF; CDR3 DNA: TGTGCCAGCAGTGACGGACTGGGCAATGAGCAGTTCTTC
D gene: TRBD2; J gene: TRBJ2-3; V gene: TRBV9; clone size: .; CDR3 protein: CASSGTSGGMSADTQYF; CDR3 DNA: TGTGCCAGCAGCGGTACTAGCGGGGGTATGTCTGCAGATACGCAGTATTTT
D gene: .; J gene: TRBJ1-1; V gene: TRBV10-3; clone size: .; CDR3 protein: CASTSTNTEAFF; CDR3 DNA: TGTGCCAGCACTTCAACCAACACTGAAGCTTTCTTT